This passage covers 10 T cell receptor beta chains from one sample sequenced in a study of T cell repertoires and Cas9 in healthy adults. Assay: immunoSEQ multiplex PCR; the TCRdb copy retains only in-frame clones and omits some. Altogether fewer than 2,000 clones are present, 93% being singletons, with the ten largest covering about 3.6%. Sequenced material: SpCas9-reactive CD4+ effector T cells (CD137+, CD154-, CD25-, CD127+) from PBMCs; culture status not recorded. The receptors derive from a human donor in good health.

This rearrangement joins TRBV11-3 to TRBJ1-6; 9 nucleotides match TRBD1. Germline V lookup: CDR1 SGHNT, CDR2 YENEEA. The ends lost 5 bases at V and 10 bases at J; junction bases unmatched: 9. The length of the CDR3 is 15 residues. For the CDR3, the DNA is TGTGCCAGCAGCCCACAGGGGGCTTTGGGGTCACCCCTCCACTTT. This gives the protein CASSPQGALGSPLHF.

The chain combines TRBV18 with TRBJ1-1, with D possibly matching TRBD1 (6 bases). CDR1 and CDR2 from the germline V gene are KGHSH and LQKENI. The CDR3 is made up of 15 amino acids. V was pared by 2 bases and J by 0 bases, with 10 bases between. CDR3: CASSPTQGLNTEAFF. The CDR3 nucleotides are TGTGCCAGCTCACCAACCCAGGGGCTGAACACTGAAGCTTTCTTT.

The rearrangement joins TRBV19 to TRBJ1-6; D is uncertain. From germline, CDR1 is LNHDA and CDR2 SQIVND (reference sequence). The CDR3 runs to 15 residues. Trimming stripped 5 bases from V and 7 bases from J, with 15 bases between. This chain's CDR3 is CASSPTARKNSPLHF. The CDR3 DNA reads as TGTGCCAGTAGTCCCACAGCCCGGAAGAATTCACCCCTCCACTTT.

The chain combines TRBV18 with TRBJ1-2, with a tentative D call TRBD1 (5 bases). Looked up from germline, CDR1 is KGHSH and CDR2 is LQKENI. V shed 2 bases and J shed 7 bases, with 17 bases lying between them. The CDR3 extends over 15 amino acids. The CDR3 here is CASSPDRTSFLGYTF. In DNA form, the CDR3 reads TGTGCCAGCTCACCAGACAGAACATCTTTCCTTGGCTACACCTTC.

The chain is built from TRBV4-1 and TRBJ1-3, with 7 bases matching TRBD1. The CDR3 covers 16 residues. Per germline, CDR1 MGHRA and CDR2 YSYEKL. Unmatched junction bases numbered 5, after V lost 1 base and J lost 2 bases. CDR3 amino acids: CASSQGQGSTGNTIYF. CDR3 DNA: TGCGCCAGCAGCCAAGGACAGGGAAGCACTGGAAACACCATATATTTT.

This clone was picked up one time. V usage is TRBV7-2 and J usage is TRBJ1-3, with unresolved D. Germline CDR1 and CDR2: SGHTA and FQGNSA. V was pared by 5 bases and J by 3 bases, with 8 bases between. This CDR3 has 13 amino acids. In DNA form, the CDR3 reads TGTGCCAGCAGCCTAAGAGTTGGAAACACCATATATTTT. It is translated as CASSLRVGNTIYF. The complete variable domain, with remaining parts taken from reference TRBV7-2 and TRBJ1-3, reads GAGVSQSPSNKVTEKGKDVELRCDPISGHTALYWYRQSLGQGLEFLIYFQGNSAPDKSGLPSDRFSAERTGGSVSTLTIQRTQQEDSAVYLCASSLRVGNTIYFGEGSWLTVV.

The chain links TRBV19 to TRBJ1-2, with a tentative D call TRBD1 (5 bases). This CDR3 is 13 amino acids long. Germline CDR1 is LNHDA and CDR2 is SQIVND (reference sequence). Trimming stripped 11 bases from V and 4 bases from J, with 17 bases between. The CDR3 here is CASAGVGGYGYTF. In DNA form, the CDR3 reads TGTGCCTCCGCGGGGGTAGGTGGCTATGGCTACACCTTC.

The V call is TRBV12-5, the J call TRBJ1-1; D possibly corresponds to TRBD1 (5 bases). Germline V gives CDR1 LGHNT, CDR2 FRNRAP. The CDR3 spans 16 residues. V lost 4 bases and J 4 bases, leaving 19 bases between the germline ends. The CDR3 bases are TGTGCTAGTGGTTCACCCTCCTTTTGGGGCAGCACTGAAGCTTTCTTT. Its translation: CASGSPSFWGSTEAFF.

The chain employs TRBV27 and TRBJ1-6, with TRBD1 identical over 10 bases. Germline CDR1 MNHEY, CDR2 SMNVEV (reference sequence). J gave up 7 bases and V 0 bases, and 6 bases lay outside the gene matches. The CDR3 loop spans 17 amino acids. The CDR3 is CASSLSRQGALNSPLHF. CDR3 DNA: TGTGCCAGCAGTTTATCACGACAGGGGGCGCTGAATTCACCCCTCCACTTT.

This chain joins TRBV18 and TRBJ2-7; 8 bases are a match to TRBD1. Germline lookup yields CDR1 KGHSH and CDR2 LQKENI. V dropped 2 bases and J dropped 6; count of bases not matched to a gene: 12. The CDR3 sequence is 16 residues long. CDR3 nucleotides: TGTGCCAGCTCACCATATGACAGGGGTTTTGCTGTCGAGCAGTACGTC. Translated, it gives CASSPYDRGFAVEQYV.